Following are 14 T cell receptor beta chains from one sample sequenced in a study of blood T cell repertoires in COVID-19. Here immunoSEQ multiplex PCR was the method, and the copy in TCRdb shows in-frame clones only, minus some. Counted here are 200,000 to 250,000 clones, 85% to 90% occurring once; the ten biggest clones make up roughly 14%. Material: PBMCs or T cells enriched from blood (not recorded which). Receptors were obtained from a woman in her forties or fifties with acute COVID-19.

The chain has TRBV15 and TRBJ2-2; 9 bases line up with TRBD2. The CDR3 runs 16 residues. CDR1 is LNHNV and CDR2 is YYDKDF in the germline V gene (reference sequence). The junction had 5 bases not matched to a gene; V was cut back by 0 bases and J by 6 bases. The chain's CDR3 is CATSREVAGAAGELFF. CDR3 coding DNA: TGTGCCACCAGCAGAGAGGTAGCGGGAGCGGCCGGGGAGCTGTTTTTT. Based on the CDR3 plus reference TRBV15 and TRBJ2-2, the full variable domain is DAMVIQNPRYQVTQFGKPVTLSCSQTLNHNVMYWYQQKSSQAPKLLFHYYDKDFNNEADTPDNFQSRRPNTSFCFLDIRSPGLGDTAMYLCATSREVAGAAGELFFGEGSRLTVL.

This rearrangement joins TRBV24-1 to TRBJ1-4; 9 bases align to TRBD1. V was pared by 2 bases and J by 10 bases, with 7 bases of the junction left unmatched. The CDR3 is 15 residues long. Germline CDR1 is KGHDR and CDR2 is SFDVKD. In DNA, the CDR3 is TGTGCCACCAGTGATTCCGGGACAGGGAGGGGAAAACTGTTTTTT. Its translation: CATSDSGTGRGKLFF.

CDR3 loop: CASSISGGPMYEQYF. The CDR3 DNA is TGTGCCAGTAGTATTTCGGGAGGGCCTATGTACGAGCAGTACTTC. The chain joins TRBV19 to TRBJ2-7, with TRBD2 identical over 8 bases. From germline, CDR1 is LNHDA and CDR2 SQIVND (reference sequence). The V segment lost 3 bases and the J segment 4 bases; nucleotides outside the gene matches: 8. The CDR3 extends over 15 amino acids.

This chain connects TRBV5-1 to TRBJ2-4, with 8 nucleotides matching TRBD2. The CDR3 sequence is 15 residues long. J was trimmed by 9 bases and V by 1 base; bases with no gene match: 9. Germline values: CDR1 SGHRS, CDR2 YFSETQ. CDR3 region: CASSLTGTSEGIQYF. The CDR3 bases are TGCGCCAGCAGCTTGACAGGGACTAGTGAGGGCATTCAGTACTTC.

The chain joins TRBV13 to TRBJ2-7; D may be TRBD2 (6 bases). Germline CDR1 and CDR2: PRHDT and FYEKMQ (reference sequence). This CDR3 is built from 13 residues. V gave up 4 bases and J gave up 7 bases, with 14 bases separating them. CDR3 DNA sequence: TGTGCCAGCAGCTCCCATATAGCGGAGGAGCAGTACTTC. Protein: CASSSHIAEEQYF.

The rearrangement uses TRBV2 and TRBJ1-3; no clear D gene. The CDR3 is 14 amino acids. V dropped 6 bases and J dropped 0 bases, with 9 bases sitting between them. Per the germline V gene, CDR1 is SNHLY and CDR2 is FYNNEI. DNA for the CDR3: TGTGCCAGCAGCCGGGAGCACTCTGGAAACACCATATATTTT. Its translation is CASSREHSGNTIYF. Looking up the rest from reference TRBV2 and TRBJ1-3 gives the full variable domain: EPEVTQTPSHQVTQMGQEVILRCVPISNHLYFYWYRQILGQKVEFLVSFYNNEISEKSEIFDDQFSVERPDGSNFTLKIRSTKLEDSAMYFCASSREHSGNTIYFGEGSWLTVV.

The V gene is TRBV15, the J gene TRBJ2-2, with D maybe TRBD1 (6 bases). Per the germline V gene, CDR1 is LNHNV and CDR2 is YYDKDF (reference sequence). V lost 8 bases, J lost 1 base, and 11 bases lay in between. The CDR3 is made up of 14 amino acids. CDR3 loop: CATGTGRNTGELFF. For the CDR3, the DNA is TGTGCCACCGGAACAGGGAGGAACACCGGGGAGCTGTTTTTT.

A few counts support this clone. The DNA of the CDR3 is TGTGCCAGCAGCTTAGCGCTAATAGCTAGCGGGAGCACAGATACGCAGTATTTT. This codes for CASSLALIASGSTDTQYF. The V call is TRBV7-9, the J call TRBJ2-3, with 8 bases identical to TRBD2. V shed 0 bases, J shed 0 bases, and the junction held 8 bases outside the gene matches. This CDR3 region has 18 residues. The V gene's germline CDR1 is SEHNR and CDR2 FQNEAQ (reference sequence).

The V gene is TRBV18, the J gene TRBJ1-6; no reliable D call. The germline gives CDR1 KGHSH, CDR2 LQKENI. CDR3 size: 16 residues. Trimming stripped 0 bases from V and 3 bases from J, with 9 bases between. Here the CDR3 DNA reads TGTGCCAGCTCACCACCTGGCCAGAACTATAATTCACCCCTCCACTTT. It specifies CASSPPGQNYNSPLHF. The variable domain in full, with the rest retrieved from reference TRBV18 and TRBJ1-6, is NAGVMQNPRHLVRRRGQEARLRCSPMKGHSHVYWYRQLPEEGLKFMVYLQKENIIDESGMPKERFSAEFPKEGPSILRIQQVVRGDSAAYFCASSPPGQNYNSPLHFGNGTRLTVT.

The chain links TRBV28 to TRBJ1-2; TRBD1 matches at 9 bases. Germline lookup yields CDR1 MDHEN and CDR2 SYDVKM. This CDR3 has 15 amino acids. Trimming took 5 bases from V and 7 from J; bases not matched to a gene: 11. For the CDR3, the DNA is TGTGCCAGCAGTCTGACCTTACAGGGGGCGCTTGGCTACACCTTC. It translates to CASSLTLQGALGYTF.

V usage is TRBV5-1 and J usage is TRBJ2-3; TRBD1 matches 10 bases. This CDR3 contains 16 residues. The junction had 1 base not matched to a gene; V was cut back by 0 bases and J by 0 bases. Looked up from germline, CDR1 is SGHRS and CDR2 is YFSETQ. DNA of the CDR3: TGCGCCAGCAGCTTGGGACAGGGGGCAAGCACAGATACGCAGTATTTT. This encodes CASSLGQGASTDTQYF. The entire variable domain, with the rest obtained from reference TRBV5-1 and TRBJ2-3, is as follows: KAGVTQTPRYLIKTRGQQVTLSCSPISGHRSVSWYQQTPGQGLQFLFEYFSETQRNKGNFPGRFSGRQFSNSRSEMNVSTLELGDSALYLCASSLGQGASTDTQYFGPGTRLTVL.

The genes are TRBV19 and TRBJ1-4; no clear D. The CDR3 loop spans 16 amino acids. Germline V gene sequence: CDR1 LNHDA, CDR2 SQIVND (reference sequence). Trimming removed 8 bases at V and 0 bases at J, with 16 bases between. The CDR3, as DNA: TGTGCCAGTTCGGCGGCGACGGTGACAACTAATGAAAAACTGTTTTTT. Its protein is CASSAATVTTNEKLFF.

The CDR3 region is CASSPRLGGEFF. In DNA, the CDR3 is TGTGCCAGCAGCCCTAGACTAGGAGGGGAGTTCTTC. The chain is built from TRBV7-8 and TRBJ2-1; tentatively, D is TRBD2 (6 bases). Looked up from germline, CDR1 is SGHVS and CDR2 is FQNEAQ. This CDR3 has 12 amino acids. The V end lost 5 bases, the J end lost 14 bases, and 16 bases lay between the germline ends.

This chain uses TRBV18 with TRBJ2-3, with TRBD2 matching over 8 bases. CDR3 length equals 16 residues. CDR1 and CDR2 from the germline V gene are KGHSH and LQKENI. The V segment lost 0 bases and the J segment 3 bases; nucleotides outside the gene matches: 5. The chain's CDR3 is CASSPPTGGGTDTQYF. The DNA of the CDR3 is TGTGCCAGCTCACCACCGACGGGAGGGGGAACAGATACGCAGTATTTT.